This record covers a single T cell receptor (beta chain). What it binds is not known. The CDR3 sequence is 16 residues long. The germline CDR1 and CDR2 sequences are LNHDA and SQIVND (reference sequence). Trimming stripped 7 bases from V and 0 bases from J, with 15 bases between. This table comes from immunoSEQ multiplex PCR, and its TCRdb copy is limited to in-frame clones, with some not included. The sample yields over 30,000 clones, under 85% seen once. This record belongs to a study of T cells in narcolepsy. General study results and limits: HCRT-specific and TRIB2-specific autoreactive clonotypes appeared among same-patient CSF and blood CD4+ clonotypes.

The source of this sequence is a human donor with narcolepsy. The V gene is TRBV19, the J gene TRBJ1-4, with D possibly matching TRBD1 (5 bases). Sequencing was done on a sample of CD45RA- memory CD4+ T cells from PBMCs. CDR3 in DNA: TGTGCCAGTACCGACCGGTGGGGGGCAACTAATGAAAAACTGTTTTTT. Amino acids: CASTDRWGATNEKLFF.